One and the same sample provided the 12 T cell receptor beta chains below, sequenced in a study of shared clonotypes between healthy human individuals. The assay was immunoSEQ multiplex PCR, and TCRdb's table has in-frame clones only and misses some. The sample holds around 2.5 million clones, roughly 93% seen once. The sample taken for sequencing was naive CD4+ T cells from PBMCs. The subset here: CD45RA+ positively selected. Receptor source: a man between 18 and 29 years old in good health. Some clones in this sample may be carry-over from other donors' samples.

The CDR3 protein is CASSQRRTFNYGYTF. CDR3 nucleotide sequence: TGCGCCAGCAGCCAAAGACGGACTTTCAACTATGGCTACACCTTC. The rearrangement uses TRBV4-3 and TRBJ1-2, with D unresolved. Germline CDR1 is LGHNA and CDR2 is YSLEER. CDR3 size: 15 residues. V lost 2 bases, J lost 2 bases, and 12 bases lay in between.

This clone was found once. In nucleotides, the CDR3 is TGTGCCAGCAGCCAAGGGGACGGGGGACCCGCAACTAATGAAAAACTGTTTTTT. Translation gives CASSQGDGGPATNEKLFF. The chain uses TRBV4-2 and TRBJ1-4; D perhaps matches TRBD1 (5 bases). There are 18 residues in the CDR3. Trimming left V 1 base short and J 0 bases short, with 15 bases between. Germline V CDR1 and CDR2: LGHNA, YNFKEQ.

The CDR3 reads CASRPGQLRVITKNIQYF. The CDR3 DNA reads as TGTGCCAGCAGGCCGGGACAGCTACGAGTGATTACCAAAAACATTCAGTACTTC. This chain connects TRBV28 to TRBJ2-4; TRBD1 matches at 7 bases. V was clipped by 6 bases and J by 2 bases; unmatched bases: 16. CDR3 length equals 18 residues. The germline V gene has CDR1 MDHEN and CDR2 SYDVKM.

This chain connects TRBV4-1 to TRBJ2-7; D may be TRBD1 (6 bases). The CDR3 covers 17 residues. Trimming took 0 bases from V and 1 from J, leaving 16 bases between them. CDR1 and CDR2 from the germline V gene are MGHRA and YSYEKL. CDR3: CASSQDPRDTLSYEQYF. The CDR3 DNA sequence: TGCGCCAGCAGCCAAGACCCCCGGGACACACTATCCTACGAGCAGTACTTC.

The CDR3: CASSYTGNLVEYF. CDR3 in DNA: TGTGCCAGCAGTTACACCGGGAACTTGGTTGAGTACTTC. The chain carries TRBV28 and TRBJ2-7; D may be TRBD2 (5 bases). Germline values: CDR1 MDHEN, CDR2 SYDVKM. The CDR3 contains 13 residues. Between the trimmed V and J ends, which lost 4 bases and 11 bases, there was a span of 18 bases. Combining the CDR3 with reference TRBV28 and TRBJ2-7 gives the whole variable domain DVKVTQSSRYLVKRTGEKVFLECVQDMDHENMFWYRQDPGLGLRLIYFSYDVKMKEKGDIPEGYSVSREKKERFSLILESASTNQTSMYLCASSYTGNLVEYFGPGTRLTVT.

The J gene is TRBJ1-5, the V gene TRBV2; maybe TRBD1 (6 bases). Trimming removed 7 bases from V and 3 bases from J, with 16 bases in between. The CDR3 totals 15 residues. CDR1 is SNHLY and CDR2 is FYNNEI in the germline V gene. The CDR3 spells CASTSQGRDNQPQHF. The DNA of the CDR3 is TGTGCCAGCACCTCGCAGGGGAGGGACAATCAGCCCCAGCATTTT.

The CDR3 loop is CASSPNRVELFF. The CDR3 DNA reads TGTGCCAGCAGTCCAAACAGGGTGGAACTGTTTTTT. The chain is built from TRBV28 and TRBJ1-4, with D tentatively TRBD1 (6 bases). Germline-derived CDR1 and CDR2 are MDHEN and SYDVKM. The CDR3 runs to 12 residues. V lost 5 bases and J lost 12, with 13 bases in between.

The genes are TRBV5-6 and TRBJ2-2, with no clear D. Trimming took 4 bases from V and 10 from J, leaving 14 bases between them. This CDR3 has 13 residues. Germline CDR1 and CDR2: SGHDT and YYEEEE. CDR3 in amino acids: CASSNLSATELFF. The CDR3, as DNA: TGTGCCAGCAGCAACCTCTCCGCCACGGAGCTGTTTTTT. Filled out from reference TRBV5-6 and TRBJ2-2, the complete variable domain reads DAGVTQSPTHLIKTRGQQVTLRCSPKSGHDTVSWYQQALGQGPQFIFQYYEEEERQRGNFPDRFSGHQFPNYSSELNVNALLLGDSALYLCASSNLSATELFFGEGSRLTVL.

V and J are TRBV30 and TRBJ2-1; possibly TRBD2 for D (5 bases). The CDR3 totals 15 residues. The V end was cut by 3 bases, the J end by 6 bases, with 18 bases between. The germline V gene has CDR1 GTSNPN and CDR2 SVGIG (reference sequence). The DNA of the CDR3 is TGTGCCTGGAGCGAGGGTCGGGCTCCCAGCAATGAGCAGTTCTTC. It translates to CAWSEGRAPSNEQFF.

The rearrangement links TRBV5-1 to TRBJ2-1; 9 bases agree with TRBD2. The CDR3 is 15 residues long. In germline, CDR1 is SGHRS, CDR2 YFSETQ. V dropped 4 bases and J dropped 4; count of bases not matched to a gene: 6. The CDR3 DNA reads as TGCGCCAGCAGCCCGGGACTAGCAGAATACAATGAGCAGTTCTTC. Protein: CASSPGLAEYNEQFF.

This chain links TRBV19 with TRBJ1-4, with a weak D call TRBD1 (5 bases). V was trimmed by 7 bases and J by 0 bases, leaving 12 bases between them. Germline values: CDR1 LNHDA, CDR2 SQIVND (reference sequence). The CDR3 spans 15 residues. This CDR3 reads CASTHGAATNEKLFF. The CDR3 DNA sequence: TGTGCCAGTACTCATGGGGCGGCAACTAATGAAAAACTGTTTTTT.

This sequence joins TRBV19 and TRBJ2-1; unclear D gene. Germline V lookup: CDR1 LNHDA, CDR2 SQIVND (reference sequence). V was pared by 7 bases and J by 9 bases, with 13 bases between. This CDR3 spans 12 amino acids. CDR3 region: CASMSYESEQFF. The CDR3 DNA reads TGTGCCAGTATGTCTTACGAGTCTGAGCAGTTCTTC.